Below, one T cell receptor beta chain is given with its context. Its cognate antigen is unknown. Method: immunoSEQ multiplex PCR; TCRdb's copy keeps in-frame clones and lacks some. Here the sample spans under 150,000 clones, around two thirds being singletons. This entry comes from a study of shared clonotypes between healthy human individuals. Study summary: Each donor had three CD4 naive, three CD4 memory, two CD8 naive and one CD8 memory plate.

Germline CDR1 SQVTM, CDR2 ANQGSEA. The V gene end was trimmed by 6 bases and the J gene end by 7 bases; junction bases not matched to a gene: 8. The CDR3 extends over 13 amino acids. Nashville, Tennessee was home to all donors, who were Caucasian adults. General observations from the study: An expected dependence of interdonor clonotype sharing on sequencing depth was noted. Larger estimated richness was generally recorded for naive subsets relative to memory subsets.

The V and J genes are TRBV29-1 and TRBJ2-1; 8 bases agree with TRBD2. What was sequenced was memory CD8+ T cells sorted from blood. Regarding subset: CD45RO+ cells pooled with CCR7-negative TemRA cells. This clonotype originated in a woman in her thirties in good health. CDR3 in DNA: TGCAGCGTCCAACCGGGACTAGAAAATGAGCAGTTCTTC. Amino acids: CSVQPGLENEQFF.